What follows are 24 T cell receptor beta chains derived from one specimen sequenced in a study of blood T cells in healthy people across ages. A second roughly 6 to 12 cycle PCR used barcoded and J-beta primers. TCRdb reprocessed the 5' RACE reads via MiXCR and lists one record per CDR3 protein. The sample has about a million distinct CDR3 sequences; around 49% are singletons. Sequencing input: blood. These receptors were taken from a man aged 25-40 years in good health.

The V call is TRBV14, the J call TRBJ1-6; no clear D. Germline loops: CDR1 SGHDN, CDR2 FVKESK. The V end was cut by 0 bases, the J end by 10 bases, with 10 bases between. The CDR3 loop spans 14 amino acids. This chain's CDR3 is CASSQEVPKSPLHF. CDR3 coding DNA: TGTGCCAGCAGCCAAGAAGTCCCCAAGTCACCCCTCCACTTT.

The chain links TRBV3-1 to TRBJ1-2; D is ambiguous. The ends were cut back, 0 bases at V and 6 bases at J, with 8 bases in the middle. CDR3 length: 13 residues. Germline values: CDR1 LGHDT, CDR2 YNNKEL (reference sequence). The CDR3 sequence: CASSQDLANGYTF. CDR3 coding DNA: TGTGCCAGCAGCCAAGATTTGGCAAATGGCTACACCTTC.

This clonotype was recorded many times. The genes are TRBV7-8 and TRBJ2-3, with D tentatively TRBD2 (5 bases). The CDR3 sequence is 14 residues long. Germline V CDR1 and CDR2: SGHVS, FQNEAQ. Trimming took off 8 bases at V and 2 bases at J, with 14 bases between the two ends. In DNA, the CDR3 is TGTGCCAGCCTGCTTTCGGGGTACACAGATACGCAGTATTTT. Protein sequence: CASLLSGYTDTQYF.

This clonotype has only a few counts. This chain links TRBV20-1 with TRBJ2-3; a possible D gene is TRBD2 (6 bases). The CDR3 loop spans 13 amino acids. Trimming shortened V by 5 bases and J by 2 bases, and 11 bases separated the two germline ends. Germline V lookup: CDR1 DFQATT, CDR2 SNEGSKA (reference sequence). DNA of the CDR3: TGCAGTGCTGGTAGCGGATACACAGATACGCAGTATTTT. It yields the protein CSAGSGYTDTQYF.

The chain joins TRBV4-1 to TRBJ2-3; TRBD1 matches at 10 bases. Germline lookup yields CDR1 MGHRA and CDR2 YSYEKL. V shed 2 bases and J 3 bases; nucleotides not matched to a gene: 5. This CDR3 contains 16 residues. CDR3 protein: CASSQPDRGPTDTQYF. DNA of the CDR3: TGCGCCAGCAGCCAACCCGACAGGGGGCCTACAGATACGCAGTATTTT.

This clonotype has more than one count but fewer than ten. The chain combines TRBV2 with TRBJ2-7; D perhaps matches TRBD1 (6 bases). The CDR3 runs to 14 residues. Trimming left V 5 bases short and J 2 bases short, with 13 bases between. Germline loops: CDR1 SNHLY, CDR2 FYNNEI. CDR3 in DNA: TGTGCCAGCAGTTACTACAGGGATCCCTACGAGCAGTACTTC. This encodes CASSYYRDPYEQYF.

The rearrangement joins TRBV24-1 to TRBJ2-7; 8 bases are shared with TRBD1. The CDR3 totals 12 residues. V trimming: 9 bases; J trimming: 6 bases; junction bases outside the gene matches: 6. The V gene's germline CDR1 is KGHDR and CDR2 SFDVKD. The CDR3 DNA reads TGTGCCACCTCGGGACAGGCGGGCGAGCAGTACTTC. Translating gives CATSGQAGEQYF.

The rearrangement links TRBV2 to TRBJ2-1; 7 bases line up with TRBD1. The J call may be incorrect, as the DNA end agrees better with TRBJ2-7. The CDR3 is 14 amino acids. Looked up from germline, CDR1 is SNHLY and CDR2 is FYNNEI. The CDR3 DNA follows: TGTGCCAGCAGTGAACTGACAGGGAACAATGAGCAGTACTTC. This sequence encodes CASSELTGNNEQYF.

The chain has TRBV5-6 and TRBJ1-2, with D unresolved. The CDR3 is 11 residues long. From germline, CDR1 is SGHDT and CDR2 YYEEEE. Trimming left V 2 bases short and J 6 bases short, with 5 bases between. The CDR3 DNA sequence: TGTGCCAGCAGCTTTCTCCATGGCTACACCTTC. Protein product: CASSFLHGYTF.

This clonotype has more than one count but fewer than ten. CDR3 nucleotide sequence: TGTGCCAGCAGCTCTGGAGGTCAGCCCCAGCATTTT. It codes for CASSSGGQPQHF. The chain joins TRBV12-3 or TRBV12-4 to TRBJ1-5; no reliable D call. This CDR3 is built from 12 residues. The ends were cut back, 6 bases at V and 6 bases at J, with 9 bases in the middle.

This clonotype appeared a few times. The chain links TRBV7-3 to TRBJ1-6, with TRBD1 as a possible D gene (6 bases). V lost 5 bases to trimming and J lost 8 bases, with 13 bases between them. Germline CDR1 and CDR2: SGHTA and FQGTGA. CDR3 length: 14 residues. The CDR3 nucleotides are TGTGCCAGCAGCCCACAAGGGGGGGATTCACCCCTCCACTTT. Protein product: CASSPQGGDSPLHF.

There are a few counts of this clonotype. Given a much more abundant clone one base away, this may be a read error. The chain links TRBV11-2 to TRBJ2-3; D is unclear. The germline V gene has CDR1 SGHAT and CDR2 FQNNGV. Trimming took off 5 bases at V and 4 bases at J, with 4 bases between the two ends. The CDR3 totals 11 residues. CDR3 in amino acids: CASSTPDTQYF. The CDR3 nucleotides read TGTGCCAGCAGCACCCCAGATACGCAGTATTTT.

This clonotype appeared a few times. The chain carries TRBV27 and TRBJ2-7; D not certain. The CDR3 has 13 residues. Germline-derived CDR1 and CDR2 are MNHEY and SMNVEV (reference sequence). V lost 7 bases and J 4 bases, leaving 14 bases between the germline ends. The CDR3 loop is CASTYGPSYEQYF. CDR3 nucleotides: TGTGCCAGCACCTACGGGCCGTCATACGAGCAGTACTTC.

The chain has TRBV5-1 and TRBJ1-1, with 10 bases identical to TRBD1. CDR1 is SGHRS and CDR2 is YFSETQ in the germline V gene. This CDR3 has 16 residues. Germline trimming cut 3 bases from V and 0 bases from J; bases unmatched to any gene: 5. CDR3 bases: TGCGCCAGCAGCTCGCAGGACAGGGGGATGAACACTGAAGCTTTCTTT. Its protein is CASSSQDRGMNTEAFF.

The chain is built from TRBV29-1 and TRBJ2-7, with unresolved D. CDR3 length equals 14 residues. Germline V gene data show CDR1 as SQVTM and CDR2 as ANQGSEA. Between the trimmed V and J ends, which lost 3 bases and 0 bases, there was a span of 12 bases. CDR3: CSVDSGLSSYEQYF. DNA of the CDR3: TGCAGCGTTGATTCCGGCCTAAGCTCCTACGAGCAGTACTTC.

DNA for the CDR3: TGTGCCAGCTCACCACCCAGCGGCGAAGAGACCCAGTACTTC. Translated: CASSPPSGEETQYF. V is TRBV18 and J is TRBJ2-7; D perhaps matches TRBD2 (5 bases). The J call may not be correct, given that the DNA end is closer to TRBJ2-5. Germline CDR1 and CDR2: KGHSH and LQKENI. CDR3 length: 14 amino acids.

The gene calls are TRBV7-2 and TRBJ2-3; TRBD2 matches 16 bases. Germline V gene lookup returns CDR1 SGHTA and CDR2 FQGNSA. This CDR3 comprises 23 residues. J lost 0 bases, V lost 4 bases, and 19 bases had no gene match. CDR3: CASSSAQTAPGLAGGSSTDTQYF. The DNA for the CDR3 is TGTGCCAGCAGCTCAGCCCAAACCGCCCCGGGACTAGCGGGGGGGTCCAGCACAGATACGCAGTATTTT.

The CDR3 DNA reads as TGTGCCAGCAGTTACCCGGAGATCACCTGGGTTGAGCAGTTCTTC. This codes for CASSYPEITWVEQFF. J is TRBJ2-1 and V is TRBV6-2 or TRBV6-3; D ambiguous. The CDR3 is 15 amino acids. V lost 2 bases to trimming and J lost 9 bases, with 17 bases between them. The germline gives CDR1 MNHEY, CDR2 SVGEGT.

The chain carries TRBV7-8 and TRBJ2-3; 7 nucleotides align to TRBD2. V dropped 1 base and J dropped 2; count of bases not matched to a gene: 6. The CDR3 loop spans 16 amino acids. Germline loops: CDR1 SGHVS, CDR2 FQNEAQ. CDR3 region: CASSLDQAGFTDTQYF. In nucleotides, the CDR3 is TGTGCCAGCAGCTTAGATCAAGCGGGGTTCACAGATACGCAGTATTTT.

This rearrangement joins TRBV5-1 to TRBJ1-1, with D possibly matching TRBD1 (6 bases). The CDR3 is 16 amino acids. CDR1 SGHRS and CDR2 YFSETQ come from the germline V gene. The V end was cut by 0 bases, the J end by 0 bases, with 12 bases between. Here the CDR3 reads CASSLAGHLMNTEAFF. The CDR3 bases are TGCGCCAGCAGCTTGGCGGGACACCTCATGAACACTGAAGCTTTCTTT.

The chain uses TRBV2 and TRBJ2-2; D call uncertain. Looked up from germline, CDR1 is SNHLY and CDR2 is FYNNEI. V was cut by 4 bases and J by 4 bases, with 10 bases left in between. CDR3 length: 14 amino acids. CDR3 sequence reads: CASSVRQSTGELFF. CDR3 DNA: TGTGCCAGCAGTGTGCGACAATCCACCGGGGAGCTGTTTTTT.

This chain joins TRBV7-2 and TRBJ2-3; D is undetermined. The CDR3 covers 12 residues. V lost 4 bases and J lost 4, with 6 bases in between. Germline V gene data show CDR1 as SGHTA and CDR2 as FQGNSA. CDR3 coding DNA: TGTGCCAGCAGCTACTTTTCAGATACGCAGTATTTT. It is translated as CASSYFSDTQYF.

The chain recombines TRBV5-1 with TRBJ2-3, with a weak D call TRBD2 (5 bases). Trimming stripped 0 bases from V and 5 bases from J, with 10 bases between. The CDR3 loop spans 14 amino acids. The germline gives CDR1 SGHRS, CDR2 YFSETQ. CDR3 residues: CASSLDSVGDTQYF. CDR3 DNA sequence: TGCGCCAGCAGCTTGGATAGCGTGGGAGATACGCAGTATTTT.

This clonotype was seen a handful of times. Here the CDR3 DNA reads TGCAGTGCTAGACCCCCGGGACTAGCATTGAGTGAGCAGTACTTC. Amino acids: CSARPPGLALSEQYF. V is TRBV20-1 and J is TRBJ2-5; 9 bases match TRBD2. After removal of 2 bases from V and 11 bases from J, the junction contained 15 bases not matched to a gene. This CDR3 has 15 amino acids. Germline CDR1 reads DFQATT; CDR2 reads SNEGSKA (reference sequence).